This entry concerns a single T cell receptor beta chain. The antigen this receptor binds is unknown. No base-level quality is on record; no much larger clone is a single base apart. CD8 naive samples were CD45RO-negative cells positively selected for CCR7, giving a CD45RA+CCR7+ population that excluded TemRA cells. The donors were healthy, HIV-negative adults who had no recently reported acute infections or vaccinations. Every donor was a Caucasian adult living in Nashville, Tennessee, USA. Blood was collected by leukapheresis, and PBMCs were isolated by Ficoll-Histopaque density gradient centrifugation and then cryopreserved in liquid nitrogen vapor phase. Purity and quantity of every magnetically sorted T cell population were checked by analytical flow cytometry. Genomic DNA was isolated from each sorted fraction and quantified by UV absorbance on a Nanodrop 2000c. TCR CDR3 regions were amplified from genomic DNA by multiplex PCR using the deep immunoSEQ assay. For each cell subset, the extracted genomic DNA was distributed evenly across all wells of several immunoSEQ 96-well plates, and each plate served as one replicate. For sorted subsets, approximately 0.2 ug of genomic DNA, equivalent to tens of thousands of T cell genomes, went into each replicate PCR. Purified libraries were quantified with a Qubit 3.0 fluorometer, sized on a Bioanalyzer 2100, and re-quantified with the KAPA Library Quantification kit. Each immunoSEQ 96-well plate was sequenced on its own single-read 150-cycle Illumina NextSeq 550 flow cell. On the authors' methods: Because the immunoSEQ output held only junctional sequences and lacked quality scores, the filtering could not match the filtering applied to full-length reads. Sequences were annotated with PyIR, a Python wrapper for IgBLAST v1.9, using IMGT germline references to assign V/J genes and CDR3. Any read was removed if the V/J assignment was weak (E-value above 1e-6), the CDR3 was missing, or the read contained stop codons, out-of-frame junctions, or ambiguous translated residues. A V3J clonotype was defined by an identical inferred V gene, J gene, and CDR3 amino acid sequence. The percentage overlap between two repertoires was calculated by dividing the number of shared unique clonotypes by the size of the smaller repertoire. Richness of each repertoire was evaluated using RTK rarefaction, the Chao1 estimator, and Recon v2.1 estimates of unobserved clonotypes. Generation probabilities for all TCRbeta clonotypes obtained by the gDNA method from a handful of donors were computed using OLGA. Not all clones reach the TCRdb copy of this immuneACCESS table, which keeps in-frame sequences only. Checked studies attribute under half of the gap to unresolved V genes and leave the rest unexplained. The DNA was the basis for D and trimming; V, J and clone size are from that table. This sample is represented by millions of clones; approximately 94% of them were singletons. Under 2% of the sample comes from the top ten.

The CDR3 spans 19 residues, from the cysteine through the phenylalanine. Of the read, only the CDR3 DNA is kept; its 57 bases are in frame from base 1. CDR1 and CDR2 are drawn from the germline V gene (reference sequence): SEHNR, FQNEAQ. V ends up 0 bases short and J 1 base short, with an unmatched junction base count of 12. This sample is drawn from a study of shared clonotypes between healthy human individuals (dated by TCRdb to 2019 to 2021). Some background on the complete study: A couple of women and a few men aged 18 to 49 years were included in the cohort. Libraries were prepared and TCR repertoires were sequenced by different laboratories using diverse techniques, in order to increase sequencing depth and limit assay-specific biases. To estimate repertoire size and how much clonotypes are shared between individuals, the study performed deep sequencing of blood TCR repertoires from five healthy adults. For each donor, CD4 naive and CD4 memory were each run on three plates, CD8 naive on two plates, and CD8 memory on one plate. Leukapheresis yielded between about 0.94 and 9 billion PBMCs per donor. Results the study describes overall, beyond this receptor: Pairwise subsampling indicated that sequencing depth was expected to affect the degree of clonotype sharing among donors. Approximately 5% of naive CD4, roughly 3.5% of naive CD8, about 2.1% of memory CD4, and 0.4% of memory CD8 clonotypes were shared across a handful of donors. Higher generation probabilities were observed for clonotypes shared by all four sorted-subset donors than for non-shared clonotypes. Naive subsets generally had larger estimated clonotype richness than memory subsets. Because the study included only a small number of donors, the genetic and exposure-history diversity represented was limited. Only blood was sampled, and tissue TCR repertoires likely differ from those in blood. Rarefaction of sorted-subset datasets indicated incomplete sequencing despite the large sequencing depth.

What was sequenced was naive CD8+ T cells from PBMCs. Interpreted using the paper, the cell subset or site label stands for: CD45RA+CCR7+. This receptor was obtained from a man between 18 and 29 years old in good health. Some clones in this sample may be carry-over from other donors' samples. The chain is assembled from TRBV7-9 and TRBJ2-4, and TRBD1 aligns with 7 junction nucleotides. DNA sequence: TGTGCCAGCAGCTTAGCGATTGACAGGGCCCAGGGGGCCAAAAACATTCAGTACTTC. This codes for CASSLAIDRAQGAKNIQYF.